This T cell receptor (beta chain) comes out of a study of beta chain features in type 1 diabetes. Study-wide findings and caveats: Type 1 diabetes patients had TCRB CDR3s that were shorter (moderately but significantly so) in all four CD4+ subsets.

Investigators reverse transcribed all isolated RNA, so they sequenced expressed TCRB transcripts. Here immunoSEQ multiplex PCR was the method, and the copy in TCRdb shows in-frame clones only, minus some. The profile shows 52,000 or so clones, around 53% of them singletons. Germline CDR1 is GTSNPN and CDR2 is SVGIG (reference sequence). The length of the CDR3 is 15 residues. V lost 1 base to trimming and J lost 4 bases, with 14 bases between them. Of note for this clone: As yet, its antigen is unknown.

This receptor was taken from a woman between 40 and 55 years old with type 1 diabetes. Material: Tregs from blood. The rearrangement uses TRBV30 and TRBJ1-5; D might be TRBD1 (6 bases). The CDR3 DNA is TGTGCCTGGAGTGCCGACGGACAGCCAAATCAGCCCCAGCATTTT. The encoded protein is CAWSADGQPNQPQHF.